This TCR beta chain came from a study of shared T cell receptors in the human thymus. Sequencing used immunoSEQ multiplex PCR; TCRdb keeps in-frame clones, though not all of them. This repertoire shows 650,000 to 950,000 clones, approximately 83% found once; its top ten account for roughly 0.01%. The CDR3 has 15 residues. J lost 2 bases, V lost 4 bases, and 4 bases had no gene match. Germline V gene data show CDR1 as LNHNV and CDR2 as YYDKDF (reference sequence). These data were also filed under a second study, of human thymus T cells. As that report states: Resections obtained during corrective heart surgery supplied the thymus tissue. Thymic and blood repertoires showed apparently biased V and J gene usage.

Sequencing input: thymocytes. The clonotype was recovered from a girl under three years old with a congenital heart defect. V and J are TRBV15 and TRBJ1-5, with 8 bases that match TRBD1. CDR3 nucleotide sequence: TGTGCCACCAGCAAGGACAGGGCTGGCAATCAGCCCCAGCATTTT. Amino acid sequence: CATSKDRAGNQPQHF.